The 23 T cell receptor beta chains below all came from one sample that was sequenced in a study of beta chain features in type 1 diabetes. These receptors lack a known antigen. What was sequenced were expressed TCRB transcripts, since all of the isolated RNA had been reverse transcribed. Data came from immunoSEQ multiplex PCR; TCRdb stores just in-frame clones and leaves some out. The data contain 680,000 or so clones, around 15% of them singletons. Study-wide findings and caveats: Shorter TCRB CDR3s, moderately but significantly so, marked every one of the four CD4+ subsets in Type 1 diabetes patients.

Specimen: naive CD4+ T cells from blood. The receptor set was obtained from a man between 18 and 35 years old with type 1 diabetes.

This clone has more than one count but fewer than ten. This chain links TRBV10-3 with TRBJ2-5; the D is unclear. The CDR3 sequence is 13 residues long. CDR1 is ENHRY, CDR2 SYGVKD, per germline. V lost 3 bases and J 5 bases, leaving 10 bases between the germline ends. The CDR3 protein is CAISDTAGETQYF. In DNA form, the CDR3 reads TGTGCCATCAGTGACACCGCCGGCGAGACCCAGTACTTC.

This clone was detected only a few times. The rearrangement joins TRBV6-6 to TRBJ1-1, with TRBD1 matching over 8 bases. The CDR3 length is 16 residues. Germline assignment: CDR1 MNHNY and CDR2 SVGAGI (reference sequence). V shed 0 bases and J 5 bases; nucleotides not matched to a gene: 8. This chain's CDR3 is CASSYSNGQGRTEAFF. CDR3 DNA: TGTGCCAGCAGTTACTCGAACGGACAGGGTAGGACTGAAGCTTTCTTT.

This clone occurred a few times. V gene TRBV18 combines with J gene TRBJ1-2, with TRBD1 identical over 7 bases. The germline V gene has CDR1 KGHSH and CDR2 LQKENI. J lost 4 bases, V lost 2 bases, and 7 bases had no gene match. The CDR3 contains 15 residues. The CDR3 loop is CASSPTTGNSYGYTF. For the CDR3, the DNA is TGTGCCAGCTCACCAACGACAGGGAACTCCTATGGCTACACCTTC.

This clone was found a few times. This chain joins TRBV27 and TRBJ2-1, with 8 bases fitting TRBD1. Trimming removed 5 bases from V and 14 bases from J; junction bases left unmatched: 5. The CDR3 is made up of 11 amino acids. Germline V gene data show CDR1 as MNHEY and CDR2 as SMNVEV (reference sequence). This chain's CDR3 is CASSQGQGEFF. DNA of the CDR3: TGTGCCAGCAGTCAAGGACAGGGAGAGTTCTTC.

This clone showed up just a few times. The gene calls are TRBV4-1 and TRBJ1-4; 7 nucleotides align to TRBD1. The V segment lost 4 bases and the J segment 2 bases; nucleotides outside the gene matches: 4. CDR3 size: 15 residues. Looked up from germline, CDR1 is MGHRA and CDR2 is YSYEKL. In DNA form, the CDR3 reads TGCGCCAGCAGCCCACCGGGACAGACTAATGAAAAACTGTTTTTT. Translated: CASSPPGQTNEKLFF.

The chain links TRBV30 to TRBJ1-2, with D unclear. Deletions cut 2 bases from V and 0 bases from J, with 16 bases between. The CDR3 sequence is 16 residues long. Germline values: CDR1 GTSNPN, CDR2 SVGIG (reference sequence). CDR3 DNA sequence: TGTGCCTGGAGTAGGTTGATTGGGGTAGCTAACTATGGCTACACCTTC. Amino acid sequence: CAWSRLIGVANYGYTF.

The V gene is TRBV11-3, the J gene TRBJ2-2; 11 bases are shared with TRBD1. J lost 4 bases, V lost 4 bases, and 2 bases had no gene match. CDR1 SGHNT and CDR2 YENEEA come from the germline V gene. This CDR3 contains 15 residues. The CDR3 bases are TGTGCCAGCAGCTCCGGGACAGGGGGCACCGGGGAGCTGTTTTTT. This codes for CASSSGTGGTGELFF.

The chain employs TRBV25-1 and TRBJ1-3, with TRBD1 matching 8 bases. The J segment lost 4 bases and the V segment lost 8 bases, leaving 10 bases of the junction unmatched. Germline V gives CDR1 MGHDK, CDR2 SYGVNS. The CDR3 has 15 amino acids. The CDR3 DNA reads as TGTGCCAGCGGGGGGGACAGGCTGTTCGGAAACACCATATATTTT. Its protein product is CASGGDRLFGNTIYF.

This clone was counted a few times. V usage is TRBV2 and J usage is TRBJ2-1; D uncertain. V was shortened by 5 bases and J by 9 bases, with 11 bases between the two germline ends. CDR1 and CDR2 from the germline V gene are SNHLY and FYNNEI. This CDR3 spans 12 amino acids. The CDR3 DNA is TGTGCCAGCAGTCTCCCGCCGTCTGAGCAGTTCTTC. It codes for CASSLPPSEQFF.

This clone has just a few counts. This CDR3 reads CASSPNGGTDTQYF. Written as DNA, the CDR3 is TGTGCCAGCAGCCCCAATGGGGGCACAGATACGCAGTATTTT. The chain is built from TRBV7-9 and TRBJ2-3; D unclear. Germline V gene lookup returns CDR1 SEHNR and CDR2 FQNEAQ (reference sequence). Trimming pared 5 bases from V and 1 base from J, leaving 10 bases between. CDR3 length: 14 amino acids.

In the case of this clone: Compared with germline, one end of the junction differs, possibly owing to a read error. The chain carries TRBV7-6 and TRBJ2-7; 11 bases are a match to TRBD1. The CDR3 totals 12 residues. The germline CDR1 and CDR2 sequences are SGHVS and FNYEAQ. Here the CDR3 reads CASSQDRGPPDF. DNA of the CDR3: TGTGCCAGCAGCCAGGACAGGGGGCCCCCTGACTTC.

As for this clone: Within the sample, other DNA sequences also encode this same CDR3. J is TRBJ1-2 and V is TRBV30; no definite D call. The CDR3 covers 11 residues. Germline V CDR1 and CDR2: GTSNPN, SVGIG (reference sequence). Trimming took off 4 bases at V and 4 bases at J, with 7 bases between the two ends. DNA for the CDR3: TGTGCCTGGACTCCCAGCTATGGCTACACCTTC. Amino acids: CAWTPSYGYTF.

The sample holds a few counts of this clone. The chain combines TRBV6-6 with TRBJ2-7; D could derive from TRBD1 or TRBD2 (5 bases each). CDR1 and CDR2 (germline): MNHNY, SVGAGI (reference sequence). Trimming left V 7 bases short and J 0 bases short, with 13 bases between. The CDR3 covers 14 residues. CDR3 amino acids: CASNRGPSSYEQYF. CDR3 nucleotide sequence: TGTGCCAGCAACCGGGGACCTAGCTCCTACGAGCAGTACTTC.

The rearrangement joins TRBV5-1 to TRBJ2-3; possible D gene TRBD2, 5 bases. The V end was cut by 6 bases, the J end by 4 bases, with 15 bases between. The CDR3 length is 14 residues. Germline V CDR1 and CDR2: SGHRS, YFSETQ. CDR3 loop: CASTSGDKADTQYF. The CDR3 DNA is TGCGCCAGCACCTCCGGGGATAAAGCAGATACGCAGTATTTT.

There are a few counts of this clone. This chain links TRBV7-7 with TRBJ2-5; 10 bases fit TRBD1. CDR1 and CDR2 from the germline V gene are SSHAT and FNYEAQ (reference sequence). V lost 5 bases and J lost 4; bases outside the gene matches: 7. This CDR3 has 15 residues. The chain's CDR3 is CASSPQRTGGETQYF. CDR3 DNA sequence: TGTGCCAGCAGCCCCCAACGGACAGGGGGAGAGACCCAGTACTTC.

This clone was counted only a few times. The chain carries TRBV29-1 and TRBJ2-3; 8 bases map to TRBD2. V was clipped by 8 bases and J by 0 bases; unmatched bases: 7. Germline V gene lookup returns CDR1 SQVTM and CDR2 ANQGSEA. The length of the CDR3 is 14 residues. CDR3 sequence reads: CSSSSGGSTDTQYF. CDR3 DNA sequence: TGCAGCTCCAGCAGCGGGGGTAGCACAGATACGCAGTATTTT.

The chain employs TRBV7-2 and TRBJ2-2, with D perhaps TRBD2 (5 bases). V was trimmed by 4 bases and J by 4 bases, leaving 10 bases between them. In germline, CDR1 is SGHTA, CDR2 FQGNSA. This CDR3 spans 14 amino acids. The CDR3 here is CASSSSSGTGELFF. The CDR3 DNA is TGTGCCAGCAGCTCTAGCTCCGGCACCGGGGAGCTGTTTTTT.

The chain couples TRBV29-1 to TRBJ2-7; 8 positions agree with TRBD2. The CDR3 contains 14 residues. The J segment lost 0 bases and the V segment lost 5 bases, leaving 6 bases of the junction unmatched. Germline V gene lookup returns CDR1 SQVTM and CDR2 ANQGSEA. The CDR3 nucleotides read TGCAGCGTTCGGGAGGGGGAGTACTCCTACGAGCAGTACTTC. Its protein is CSVREGEYSYEQYF.

This clone was observed a handful of times. CDR3 sequence reads: CASSLGTANTEAFF. CDR3 DNA: TGTGCCAGCAGCTTAGGGACAGCCAACACTGAAGCTTTCTTT. V gene TRBV7-3 combines with J gene TRBJ1-1; 7 bases match TRBD1. The CDR3 consists of 14 residues. V dropped 2 bases and J dropped 2; count of bases not matched to a gene: 2. The V gene's germline CDR1 is SGHTA and CDR2 FQGTGA.

This clone was detected a few times. The chain links TRBV7-2 to TRBJ2-5; the match to TRBD1 covers 8 bases. From germline, CDR1 is SGHTA and CDR2 FQGNSA. The V and J ends lost 3 bases and 0 bases, in that order; junction bases with no gene match: 3. The CDR3 consists of 15 residues. Here the CDR3 DNA reads TGTGCCAGCAGCTTTGCGGGACAGGACCAAGAGACCCAGTACTTC. This translates into CASSFAGQDQETQYF.

In this sample, this clone turned up a few times. The rearrangement links TRBV25-1 to TRBJ2-5; D is perhaps TRBD1 (6 bases). Trimming left V 4 bases short and J 2 bases short, with 14 bases between. Looked up from germline, CDR1 is MGHDK and CDR2 is SYGVNS. There are 15 residues in the CDR3. CDR3 residues: CASSVLGGLQETQYF. The CDR3, as DNA: TGTGCCAGCAGTGTACTAGGGGGTTTACAAGAGACCCAGTACTTC.

This clone has only a few counts. V usage is TRBV29-1 and J usage is TRBJ2-1; 7 bases are a match to TRBD1. From germline, CDR1 is SQVTM and CDR2 ANQGSEA. V lost 3 bases, J lost 7 bases, and 9 bases stayed unmatched. CDR3 length equals 14 residues. Written as DNA, the CDR3 is TGCAGCGTTGAGAGGGGGCTTACTCCAAATGAGCAGTTCTTC. Encoded protein: CSVERGLTPNEQFF.

This clone was found a few times. The gene calls are TRBV30 and TRBJ2-2, with D unclear. The length of the CDR3 is 13 residues. Germline-derived CDR1 and CDR2 are GTSNPN and SVGIG (reference sequence). Trimming removed 2 bases at V and 6 bases at J, with 10 bases between. Here the CDR3 DNA reads TGTGCCTGGAGTCCCGCTTGGGCCGGGGAGCTGTTTTTT. Its translation: CAWSPAWAGELFF.